Below are 15 T cell receptor beta chains sequenced from a single sample in a study of blood T cells in healthy people across ages. With a J-beta primer mix and a sample-barcoded 5' primer, a second PCR ran about 7 to 12 cycles. From the 5' RACE reads, TCRdb called clonotypes with MiXCR, one entry per CDR3 protein. Of almost 1 million distinct CDR3 sequences in the sample, 51% were seen once. Material for sequencing was blood. These receptors all come from a woman aged 55-69 years in good health.

The sample holds a few counts of this clonotype. V gene TRBV29-1 combines with J gene TRBJ2-1, with no clear D. V was clipped by 7 bases and J by 4 bases, with 17 bases between them. Germline CDR1 is SQVTM and CDR2 is ANQGSEA. There are 14 residues in the CDR3. DNA of the CDR3: TGCAGCGGGAGACTGGGAAATACGTACAATGAGCAGTTCTTC. Translating gives CSGRLGNTYNEQFF.

The chain is built from TRBV7-2 and TRBJ2-7, with D uncertain. V lost 2 bases and J 0 bases, leaving 8 bases between the germline ends. Per the germline V gene, CDR1 is SGHTA and CDR2 is FQGNSA. CDR3 length equals 14 residues. CDR3 nucleotides: TGTGCCAGCAGCTTAAGAACGCCCTCCTACGAGCAGTACTTC. Translating gives CASSLRTPSYEQYF.

This clonotype was found a few times. The chain uses TRBV27 and TRBJ2-7, with 7 bases identical to TRBD1. This CDR3 is built from 15 residues. Germline V gene sequence: CDR1 MNHEY, CDR2 SMNVEV (reference sequence). With V trimmed by 4 bases and J by 4 bases, 10 bases remained unmatched. CDR3 in amino acids: CASSSRTGASYEQYF. The CDR3 nucleotides read TGTGCCAGCAGTTCCCGAACAGGGGCCAGTTACGAGCAGTACTTC.

The V gene is TRBV27, the J gene TRBJ2-1; TRBD2 aligns across 7 bases. Germline assignment: CDR1 MNHEY and CDR2 SMNVEV (reference sequence). The V gene end was trimmed by 6 bases and the J gene end by 4 bases; junction bases not matched to a gene: 12. The CDR3 is 16 amino acids. The CDR3 loop reads CASSSLSGIAYNEQFF. The CDR3 nucleotides read TGTGCCAGCAGCTCACTAAGCGGGATTGCGTACAATGAGCAGTTCTTC.

This clonotype was picked up a small number of times. The chain couples TRBV6-5 to TRBJ1-2; no reliable D call. The V and J ends lost 0 bases and 4 bases respectively, with 6 bases between them. Germline V CDR1 and CDR2: MNHEY, SVGAGI. CDR3 length equals 13 residues. The CDR3 DNA is TGTGCCAGCAGTTACTCGCCCTCCTATGGCTACACCTTC. Amino acids: CASSYSPSYGYTF.

The chain uses TRBV6-6 and TRBJ2-4, with 7 bases lining up with TRBD2. Germline trimming cut 6 bases from V and 0 bases from J; bases unmatched to any gene: 2. Germline values: CDR1 MNHNY, CDR2 SVGAGI (reference sequence). The CDR3 spans 14 residues. CDR3 DNA sequence: TGTGCCAGCAGGGGACTACTAGCCAAAAACATTCAGTACTTC. Its translation is CASRGLLAKNIQYF.

The gene calls are TRBV30 and TRBJ1-1; TRBD1 might be the D (5 bases). Trimming shortened V by 5 bases and J by 0 bases, and 19 bases separated the two germline ends. The germline CDR1 and CDR2 sequences are GTSNPN and SVGIG (reference sequence). The CDR3 sequence is 16 residues long. The DNA for the CDR3 is TGTGCCTGGGTCCAATCGCAGGGACTGATGAACACTGAAGCTTTCTTT. Protein sequence: CAWVQSQGLMNTEAFF.

The chain employs TRBV9 and TRBJ2-5, with D tentatively TRBD2 (6 bases). This CDR3 has 16 residues. Germline lookup yields CDR1 SGDLS and CDR2 YYNGEE. V dropped 3 bases and J dropped 11 bases, with 26 bases sitting between them. CDR3 DNA sequence: TGTGCCAGCAGCGCGGGACTCGGCGGGCGTTACAATGAGCAGTACTTC. Residues: CASSAGLGGRYNEQYF. Based on the CDR3 plus reference TRBV9 and TRBJ2-5, the full variable domain is DSGVTQTPKHLITATGQRVTLRCSPRSGDLSVYWYQQSLDQGLQFLIQYYNGEERAKGNILERFSAQQFPDLHSELNLSSLELGDSALYFCASSAGLGGRYNEQYFGPGTRLLVL.

This chain connects TRBV7-2 to TRBJ2-3, with D possibly being TRBD2 (5 bases). The V and J ends lost 5 bases and 1 base respectively, with 16 bases between them. CDR1 SGHTA and CDR2 FQGNSA come from the germline V gene. CDR3 length equals 16 residues. In DNA form, the CDR3 reads TGTGCCAGCAGCGGTTGGGCCGGGAAGGGCACAGATACGCAGTATTTT. Translating it yields CASSGWAGKGTDTQYF.

The V call is TRBV10-3, the J call TRBJ2-5, with TRBD2 matching 7 bases. This CDR3 is built from 16 residues. Germline V gene sequence: CDR1 ENHRY, CDR2 SYGVKD. The trim removed 0 bases at V and 3 bases at J, leaving 7 bases unmatched. Here the CDR3 reads CAISESKTSPKETQYF. For the CDR3, the DNA is TGTGCCATCAGTGAGTCGAAGACTAGCCCAAAAGAGACCCAGTACTTC.

The V and J genes are TRBV5-1 and TRBJ2-1, with 7 bases aligning to TRBD2. V gave up 4 bases and J gave up 9 bases; unmatched junction bases: 7. The CDR3 extends over 13 amino acids. The germline V gene has CDR1 SGHRS and CDR2 YFSETQ. CDR3 in DNA: TGCGCCAGCAGCGACCGCCCGGGGGGTGAGCAGTTCTTC. Protein product: CASSDRPGGEQFF.

V gene TRBV9 combines with J gene TRBJ2-7; a weak D match, TRBD2 (5 bases). V was cut by 7 bases and J by 3 bases, with 14 bases left in between. The CDR3 covers 13 residues. CDR1 and CDR2 (germline): SGDLS, YYNGEE. The CDR3 DNA sequence: TGTGCCAGCGGCCCGGGAAGGTACTACGAGCAGTACTTC. Amino acid sequence: CASGPGRYYEQYF.

Points on this clonotype: Mismatch with germline at one junction end may stem from a read error. The chain joins TRBV28 to TRBJ2-3; D might be TRBD2 (6 bases). Germline V gives CDR1 MDHEN, CDR2 SYDVKM. This CDR3 region has 15 residues. CDR3 coding DNA: TGTGCCAGCAGTTTTCCGGGGACTCAGACAGATACGCGGTATTTT. Its translation is CASSFPGTQTDTRYF. The whole variable domain, filled in from reference TRBV28 and TRBJ2-3, reads DVKVTQSSRYLVKRTGEKVFLECVQDMDHENMFWYRQDPGLGLRLIYFSYDVKMKEKGDIPEGYSVSREKKERFSLILESASTNQTSMYLCASSFPGTQTDTRYFGPGTRLTVL.

The chain recombines TRBV7-2 with TRBJ1-4; D is unclear. CDR1 and CDR2 (germline): SGHTA, FQGNSA. The germline V and J ends were trimmed by 6 bases and 2 bases, with 10 bases remaining between them. This CDR3 region has 14 residues. CDR3 amino acids: CASRLPVTNEKLFF. In nucleotides, the CDR3 is TGTGCCAGCAGACTTCCGGTTACTAATGAAAAACTGTTTTTT.

This chain uses TRBV30 with TRBJ1-2; TRBD1 matches 9 bases. V dropped 8 bases and J dropped 8; count of bases not matched to a gene: 15. The CDR3 loop spans 14 amino acids. Germline V gene data show CDR1 as GTSNPN and CDR2 as SVGIG (reference sequence). The CDR3 bases are TGTGCCGGTTATGGACAGGGGCCCCTTTGGGGCTACACCTTC. It encodes CAGYGQGPLWGYTF.